This T cell receptor beta chain was captured by sequencing in a study of blood T cell repertoires in COVID-19. Study-level information: The United States, Italy and Spain supplied acute and convalescent COVID-19 samples. The analysed material was cDNA or gDNA that came from T cells, B-cell-depleted T cells, or PBMCs.

Original processing methods: Using reference gene primer amplification, nucleated cell counts were estimated. Using immunoSEQ multiplex PCR, the repertoire was profiled, and TCRdb retains in-frame clones only, with some absent. V and J calls and clone size are as listed in that table; D and trimming were resolved from the DNA. The sample yields about 130,000 clones, around 87% seen once. Germline assignment: CDR1 LNHNV and CDR2 YYDKDF (reference sequence). The V end was cut by 4 bases, the J end by 0 bases, with 12 bases between. The CDR3 sequence is 16 residues long. Sequencing was carried out using peripheral blood. The sequence was collected from a woman between 50 and 59 years old who had recovered from COVID-19. This sequence joins TRBV15 and TRBJ1-4; D might be TRBD1 (5 bases). CDR3 nucleotide sequence: TGTGCCACCAGCAACGGGCGGGGCACAACTAATGAAAAACTGTTTTTT. Its protein is CATSNGRGTTNEKLFF.